Below, 22 T cell receptor beta chains from the same sample are listed, as sequenced in a study of T-cell reconstitution after alpha-beta-depleted transplantation in children. During its preparation, the TCRbeta library received unique molecular identifiers. TCRdb reprocessed the PCR reads via MiXCR and lists one record per CDR3 protein. In the table there are 55,000 to 90,000 distinct CDR3 sequences, 4.9% of which are singletons. Specimen: PBMCs, mostly from graft donor cells, collected 180 days after TCRalphabeta/CD19-depleted stem cell transplant. The receptors originated from a boy younger than two who had a stem cell transplant for acute myeloid leukemia, so the T cells may come from the graft donor.

This clonotype has at least ten counts. This chain connects TRBV11-2 to TRBJ1-1, with D uncertain. The CDR3 runs to 15 residues. Between the trimmed V and J ends, which lost 0 bases and 3 bases, there was a span of 11 bases. From germline, CDR1 is SGHAT and CDR2 FQNNGV. The CDR3 bases are TGTGCCAGCAGCTTAGATGTGAGGCCCTACACTGAAGCTTTCTTT. Encoded protein: CASSLDVRPYTEAFF. The whole variable domain, remainder taken from reference TRBV11-2 and TRBJ1-1, is EAGVAQSPRYKIIEKRQSVAFWCNPISGHATLYWYQQILGQGPKLLIQFQNNGVVDDSQLPKDRFSAERLKGVDSTLKIQPAKLEDSAVYLCASSLDVRPYTEAFFGQGTRLTVV.

At least ten counts were recorded for this clonotype. This chain uses TRBV7-6 with TRBJ1-4; possibly TRBD1 for D (5 bases). Germline V gene sequence: CDR1 SGHVS, CDR2 FNYEAQ. Trimming stripped 5 bases from V and 9 bases from J, with 25 bases between. This CDR3 contains 17 residues. The chain's CDR3 is CASSPMTTDLPMKKLFF. The CDR3 nucleotides are TGTGCCAGCAGCCCGATGACGACAGACCTTCCGATGAAAAAACTGTTTTTT.

This clonotype came up many times. J is TRBJ2-1 and V is TRBV29-1, with D possibly called TRBD1 or TRBD2 (5 bases each). The germline V gene has CDR1 SQVTM and CDR2 ANQGSEA. V was shortened by 6 bases and J by 0 bases, with 18 bases between the two germline ends. This CDR3 has 16 residues. CDR3 region: CSVLTPLRGSYNEQFF. CDR3 coding DNA: TGCAGCGTCCTAACCCCCCTGAGGGGCTCCTACAATGAGCAGTTCTTC.

This clonotype has ten or more counts. This chain joins TRBV29-1 and TRBJ2-6, with D perhaps matching TRBD2 (5 bases). Looked up from germline, CDR1 is SQVTM and CDR2 is ANQGSEA. The V end lost 3 bases, the J end lost 0 bases, and 12 bases lay between the germline ends. The CDR3 runs 16 residues. In DNA form, the CDR3 reads TGCAGCGTTGACAGTACGGGGAGCTCTGGGGCCAACGTCCTGACTTTC. Protein product: CSVDSTGSSGANVLTF.

The table lists this clonotype with many counts. The chain links TRBV5-1 to TRBJ1-5; D not certain. Germline values: CDR1 SGHRS, CDR2 YFSETQ. CDR3 length: 14 amino acids. Trimming pared 5 bases from V and 3 bases from J, leaving 12 bases between. The CDR3 loop reads CASRSDIDNQPQHF. In DNA, the CDR3 is TGCGCCAGCAGAAGTGACATTGACAATCAGCCCCAGCATTTT.

This clonotype was counted between two and nine times. The rearrangement joins TRBV4-3 to TRBJ2-7; D is unresolved. The CDR3 covers 13 residues. Trimming removed 0 bases at V and 2 bases at J, with 5 bases between. Germline loops: CDR1 LGHNA, CDR2 YSLEER. The CDR3 region is CASSQETAYEQYF. CDR3 nucleotides: TGCGCCAGCAGCCAAGAAACAGCCTACGAGCAGTACTTC.

The table lists this clonotype with many counts. The chain employs TRBV5-5 and TRBJ2-3, with D perhaps TRBD2 (6 bases). This CDR3 is built from 14 residues. V was shortened by 0 bases and J by 3 bases, with 8 bases between the two germline ends. Per germline, CDR1 SGHKS and CDR2 YYEKEE (reference sequence). The CDR3 coding sequence is TGTGCCAGCAGCTTGGGCGGGGCGACAGATACGCAGTATTTT. Its protein product is CASSLGGATDTQYF.

This clonotype was detected many times. The chain uses TRBV7-3 and TRBJ2-6, with D unclear. Germline assignment: CDR1 SGHTA and CDR2 FQGTGA. The CDR3 totals 12 residues. V dropped 5 bases and J dropped 2 bases, with 1 base sitting between them. The CDR3 reads CASSPGANVLTF. The CDR3 DNA reads TGTGCCAGCAGCCCTGGGGCCAACGTCCTGACTTTC.

This clonotype was seen many times. The chain recombines TRBV29-1 with TRBJ1-1; D is unclear. V lost 5 bases and J lost 0, with 10 bases in between. The CDR3 consists of 13 residues. Germline assignment: CDR1 SQVTM and CDR2 ANQGSEA. The CDR3 here is CSVKGLMNTEAFF. CDR3 bases: TGCAGCGTTAAGGGCTTGATGAACACTGAAGCTTTCTTT.

This clonotype was counted ten times or more. The V call is TRBV10-3, the J call TRBJ2-7; perhaps TRBD2 as D (7 bases). V lost 3 bases to trimming and J lost 7 bases, with 16 bases between them. Germline assignment: CDR1 ENHRY and CDR2 SYGVKD. The CDR3 loop spans 14 amino acids. The CDR3 region has the DNA TGTGCCATCAGTGATCGTGGGGGGGCCCGGGAGCAGTACTTC. This encodes CAISDRGGAREQYF.

This clonotype has just a few counts. V usage is TRBV18 and J usage is TRBJ2-5, with a possible D match to TRBD1 (5 bases). Germline V gives CDR1 KGHSH, CDR2 LQKENI. The CDR3 has 15 residues. Deletions cut 6 bases from V and 1 base from J, with 15 bases between. For the CDR3, the DNA is TGTGCCAGCTCGGCAGGACACGGCGTCCAAGAGACCCAGTACTTC. It encodes CASSAGHGVQETQYF.

This clonotype was seen ten or more times. The V and J genes are TRBV9 and TRBJ1-5; D not certain. The CDR3 consists of 15 residues. Looked up from germline, CDR1 is SGDLS and CDR2 is YYNGEE. With 0 bases removed from V and 7 bases from J, the gap between germline ends came to 14 bases. CDR3 DNA sequence: TGTGCCAGCAGCGTAGCTTCCCCAGAGTGGCAGCCCCAGCATTTT. This gives the protein CASSVASPEWQPQHF. Drawing the rest from reference TRBV9 and TRBJ1-5, the complete variable domain is DSGVTQTPKHLITATGQRVTLRCSPRSGDLSVYWYQQSLDQGLQFLIQYYNGEERAKGNILERFSAQQFPDLHSELNLSSLELGDSALYFCASSVASPEWQPQHFGDGTRLSIL.

This clonotype was counted many times. The chain is built from TRBV12-3 or TRBV12-4 and TRBJ1-2, with D unclear. V was clipped by 3 bases and J by 4 bases, with 6 bases between them. This CDR3 spans 12 amino acids. Here the CDR3 DNA reads TGTGCCAGCAGTTTTGACCGCTATGGCTACACCTTC. Translation: CASSFDRYGYTF.

This clonotype was recorded at least ten times. The rearrangement joins TRBV11-2 to TRBJ2-7; D gene uncertain. Between the trimmed V and J ends, which lost 0 bases and 7 bases, there was a span of 10 bases. CDR3 length equals 13 residues. Per the germline V gene, CDR1 is SGHAT and CDR2 is FQNNGV. The CDR3, as DNA: TGTGCCAGCAGCTTAGATTTAGTCGGGGAGCAGTACGTC. Translated: CASSLDLVGEQYV.

The table lists this clonotype with many counts. The chain combines TRBV7-8 with TRBJ1-5, with D perhaps matching TRBD1 (5 bases). From germline, CDR1 is SGHVS and CDR2 FQNEAQ. The V end was cut by 1 base, the J end by 11 bases, with 15 bases between. The CDR3 is made up of 14 amino acids. The CDR3 region has the DNA TGTGCCAGCAGCTTAGAGCGGGTCCGGGGGGCCCAGCATTTT. Translation: CASSLERVRGAQHF.

This clonotype was detected many times. The CDR3 protein is CAIRRRGEASEAFF. The CDR3 region has the DNA TGTGCCATCAGAAGACGAGGGGAGGCAAGCGAAGCTTTCTTT. The genes are TRBV10-3 and TRBJ1-1, with TRBD1 as a possible D gene (5 bases). Germline-derived CDR1 and CDR2 are ENHRY and SYGVKD. The CDR3 loop spans 14 amino acids. V was trimmed by 6 bases and J by 8 bases, leaving 19 bases between them.

At least ten counts were recorded for this clonotype. This chain joins TRBV14 and TRBJ2-5, with 7 bases aligning to TRBD1. Trimming took 0 bases from V and 5 from J; bases not matched to a gene: 12. The germline CDR1 and CDR2 sequences are SGHDN and FVKESK. CDR3 length: 17 amino acids. Here the CDR3 reads CASSQDGNRGARETQYF. DNA for the CDR3: TGTGCCAGCAGCCAAGACGGGAACAGGGGCGCGAGGGAGACCCAGTACTTC. The complete variable domain, with remaining parts taken from reference TRBV14 and TRBJ2-5, reads EAGVTQFPSHSVIEKGQTVTLRCDPISGHDNLYWYRRVMGKEIKFLLHFVKESKQDESGMPNNRFLAERTGGTYSTLKVQPAELEDSGVYFCASSQDGNRGARETQYFGPGTRLLVL.

This clonotype has just a few counts. The chain employs TRBV19 and TRBJ2-7, with D perhaps TRBD1 (6 bases). The V and J ends lost 4 bases and 3 bases respectively, with 16 bases between them. CDR3 length: 15 residues. Looked up from germline, CDR1 is LNHDA and CDR2 is SQIVND (reference sequence). The CDR3 sequence: CASSKGDTGIYEQYF. CDR3 nucleotide sequence: TGTGCCAGTAGTAAGGGGGACACTGGGATCTACGAGCAGTACTTC.

This clonotype showed up just a few times. The CDR3, as DNA: TGTGCCTGTTCGCGAGGGGGGGGGACCAATTCACCCCTCCACTTT. Protein product: CACSRGGGTNSPLHF. The chain carries TRBV30 and TRBJ1-6; D may be TRBD1 (6 bases). Germline values: CDR1 GTSNPN, CDR2 SVGIG (reference sequence). Trimming stripped 6 bases from V and 7 bases from J, with 19 bases between. The CDR3 runs to 15 residues.

This clonotype was recorded many times. The chain employs TRBV12-3 or TRBV12-4 and TRBJ1-3; weak D call: TRBD1 (6 bases). The CDR3 contains 14 residues. V shed 3 bases and J shed 4 bases, with 10 bases lying between them. The CDR3, as DNA: TGTGCCAGCAGTTTTGGGGGCCCAGGAAACACCATATATTTT. This translates into CASSFGGPGNTIYF.

This clonotype was counted between two and nine times. The chain recombines TRBV5-1 with TRBJ2-7, with D tentatively TRBD2 (7 bases). CDR3 length: 13 residues. V gave up 4 bases and J gave up 7 bases, with 15 bases separating them. Looked up from germline, CDR1 is SGHRS and CDR2 is YFSETQ. CDR3 residues: CASSEGGAREQYF. The CDR3 region has the DNA TGCGCCAGCAGCGAAGGGGGGGCAAGGGAGCAGTACTTC.

This clonotype was detected ten times or more. This chain joins TRBV25-1 and TRBJ1-1; D not certain. CDR3 length: 12 amino acids. V was clipped by 4 bases and J by 8 bases, with 11 bases between them. Germline-derived CDR1 and CDR2 are MGHDK and SYGVNS. In DNA, the CDR3 is TGTGCCAGCAGTGGCAACGACGTGGAAGCTTTCTTT. This sequence encodes CASSGNDVEAFF.